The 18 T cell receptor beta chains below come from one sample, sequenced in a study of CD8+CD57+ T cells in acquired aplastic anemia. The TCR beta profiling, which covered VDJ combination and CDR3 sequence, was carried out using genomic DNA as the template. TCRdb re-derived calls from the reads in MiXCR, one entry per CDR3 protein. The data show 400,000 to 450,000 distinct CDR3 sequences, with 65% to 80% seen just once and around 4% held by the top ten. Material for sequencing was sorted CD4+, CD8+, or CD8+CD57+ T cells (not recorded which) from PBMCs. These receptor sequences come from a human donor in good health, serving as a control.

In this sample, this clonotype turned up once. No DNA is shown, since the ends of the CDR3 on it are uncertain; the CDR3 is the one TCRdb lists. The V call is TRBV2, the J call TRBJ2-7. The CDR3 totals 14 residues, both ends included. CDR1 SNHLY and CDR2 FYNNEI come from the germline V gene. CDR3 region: CASSEGFYGYTFDF.

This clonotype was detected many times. For the CDR3, the DNA is TGTGCCAGCAGTTATTTGGCGGACTCCTACGAGCAGTACTTC. Amino acid sequence: CASSYLADSYEQYF. The V call is TRBV6-2 or TRBV6-3, the J call TRBJ2-7; no clear D. CDR1 and CDR2 (germline): MNHEY, SVGEGT. The CDR3 runs 14 residues. Trimming took 3 bases from V and 0 from J, leaving 9 bases between them.

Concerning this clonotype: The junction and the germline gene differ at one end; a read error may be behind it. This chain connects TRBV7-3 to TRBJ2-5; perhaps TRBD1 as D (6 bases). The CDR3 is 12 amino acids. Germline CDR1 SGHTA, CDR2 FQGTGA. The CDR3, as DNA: TGTGCCACCAGCAGACCTGGACAGACCAAGTACTTC. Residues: CATSRPGQTKYF.

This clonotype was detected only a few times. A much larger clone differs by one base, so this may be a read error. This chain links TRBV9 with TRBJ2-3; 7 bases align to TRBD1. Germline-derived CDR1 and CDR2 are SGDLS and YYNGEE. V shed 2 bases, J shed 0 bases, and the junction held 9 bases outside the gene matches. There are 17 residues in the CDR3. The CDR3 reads CASSVGTGQPSTDTQYF. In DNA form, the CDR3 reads TGTGCCAGCAGCGTGGGGACGGGACAGCCTAGCACAGATACGCAGTATTTT.

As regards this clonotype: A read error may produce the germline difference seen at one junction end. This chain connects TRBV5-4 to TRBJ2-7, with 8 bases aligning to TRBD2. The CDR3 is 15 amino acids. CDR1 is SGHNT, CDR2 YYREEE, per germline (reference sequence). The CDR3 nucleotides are TGTGCCACCAGCGTGACTAGCGCAGACTCCTACGAGCAGTACTTC. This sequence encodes CATSVTSADSYEQYF. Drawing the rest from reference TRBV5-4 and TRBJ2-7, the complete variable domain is ETGVTQSPTHLIKTRGQQVTLRCSSQSGHNTVSWYQQALGQGPQFIFQYYREEENGRGNFPPRFSGLQFPNYSSELNVNALELDDSALYLCATSVTSADSYEQYFGPGTRLTVT.

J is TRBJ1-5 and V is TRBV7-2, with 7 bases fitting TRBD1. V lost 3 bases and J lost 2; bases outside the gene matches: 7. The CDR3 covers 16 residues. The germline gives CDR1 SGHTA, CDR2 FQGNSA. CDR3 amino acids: CASSFFGTVGNQPQHF. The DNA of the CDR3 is TGTGCCAGCAGCTTCTTCGGGACAGTCGGCAATCAGCCCCAGCATTTT.

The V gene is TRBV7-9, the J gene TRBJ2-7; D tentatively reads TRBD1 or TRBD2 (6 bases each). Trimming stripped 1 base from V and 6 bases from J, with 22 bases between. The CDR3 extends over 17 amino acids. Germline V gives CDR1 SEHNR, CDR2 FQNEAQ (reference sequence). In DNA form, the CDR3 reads TGTGCCAGCAGCTTAGGAGGAGGGGGGAATTCACCCCTCGAGCAGTACTTC. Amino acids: CASSLGGGGNSPLEQYF.

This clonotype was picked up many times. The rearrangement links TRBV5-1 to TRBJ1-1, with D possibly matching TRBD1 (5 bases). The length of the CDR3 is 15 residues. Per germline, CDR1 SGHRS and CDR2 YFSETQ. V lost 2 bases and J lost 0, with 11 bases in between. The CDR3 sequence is CASSFSATVNTEAFF. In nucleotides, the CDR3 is TGCGCCAGCAGCTTCTCCGCGACAGTGAACACTGAAGCTTTCTTT.

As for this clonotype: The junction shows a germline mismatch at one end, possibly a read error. The CDR3 DNA reads TGCGCCAGTAGTAGTCAAGAGGAGTCACCCCTCCACTTT. Translating gives CASSSQEESPLHF. The chain is built from TRBV19 and TRBJ1-6; no reliable D call. CDR1 is LNHDA and CDR2 is SQIVND in the germline V gene (reference sequence). CDR3 length: 13 amino acids.

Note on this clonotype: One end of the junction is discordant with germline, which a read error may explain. The CDR3 bases are TGTGCCAGCAGCTGCGGGGGGGTGCCGTCTTTCTCTGGAAACACCATATATTTT. Translated: CASSCGGVPSFSGNTIYF. The chain joins TRBV5-1 to TRBJ1-3, with D possibly TRBD1 on 5 matching bases. The CDR3 has 18 amino acids. Germline V gives CDR1 SGHRS, CDR2 YFSETQ.

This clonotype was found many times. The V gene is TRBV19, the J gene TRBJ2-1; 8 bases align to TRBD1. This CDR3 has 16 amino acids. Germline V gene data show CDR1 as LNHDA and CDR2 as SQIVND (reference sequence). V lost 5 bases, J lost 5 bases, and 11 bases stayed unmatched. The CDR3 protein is CASSHQVRGPDNEQFF. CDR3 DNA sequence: TGTGCCAGTAGTCATCAGGTCAGGGGGCCTGACAATGAGCAGTTCTTC.

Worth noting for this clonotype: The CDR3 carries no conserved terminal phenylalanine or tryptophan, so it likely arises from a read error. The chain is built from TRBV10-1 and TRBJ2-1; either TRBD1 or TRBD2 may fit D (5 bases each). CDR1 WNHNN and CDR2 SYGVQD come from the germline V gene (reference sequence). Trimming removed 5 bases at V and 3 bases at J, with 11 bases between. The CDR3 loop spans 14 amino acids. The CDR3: CASSRDRDYNEQFP. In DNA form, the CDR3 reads TGCGCCAGCAGTCGGGACCGGGACTACAATGAGCAGTTCCCC.

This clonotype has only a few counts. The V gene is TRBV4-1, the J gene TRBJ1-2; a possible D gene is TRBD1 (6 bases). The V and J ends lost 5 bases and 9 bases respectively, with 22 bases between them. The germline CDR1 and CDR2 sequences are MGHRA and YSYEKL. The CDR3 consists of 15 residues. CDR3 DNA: TGCGCCAGCAGCAAGGGGGGGGGGGACCGAGCGAGCTACACCTTC. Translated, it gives CASSKGGGDRASYTF.

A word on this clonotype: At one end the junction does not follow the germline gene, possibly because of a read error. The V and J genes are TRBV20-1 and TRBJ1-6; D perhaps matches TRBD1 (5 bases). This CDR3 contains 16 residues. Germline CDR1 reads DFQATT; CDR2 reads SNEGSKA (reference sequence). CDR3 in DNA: TGCAGTGCTCGAGATGTCGGGGTCTTGGGGGGATCACCCCTCCACTTT. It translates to CSARDVGVLGGSPLHF.

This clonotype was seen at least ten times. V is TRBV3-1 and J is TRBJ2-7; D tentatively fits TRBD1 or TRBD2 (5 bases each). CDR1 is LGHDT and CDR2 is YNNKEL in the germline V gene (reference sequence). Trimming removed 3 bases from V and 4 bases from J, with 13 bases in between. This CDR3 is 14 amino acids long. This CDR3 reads CASSQRQRDYEQYF. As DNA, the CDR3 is TGTGCCAGCAGCCAGAGACAGAGGGATTACGAGCAGTACTTC.

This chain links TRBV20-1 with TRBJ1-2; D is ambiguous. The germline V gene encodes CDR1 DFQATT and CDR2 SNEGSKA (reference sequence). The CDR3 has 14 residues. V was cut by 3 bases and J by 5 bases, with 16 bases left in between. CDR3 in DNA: TGCAGTGCTAGCGAGCAAGGGAGGAGGTATGGCTACACCTTC. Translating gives CSASEQGRRYGYTF.

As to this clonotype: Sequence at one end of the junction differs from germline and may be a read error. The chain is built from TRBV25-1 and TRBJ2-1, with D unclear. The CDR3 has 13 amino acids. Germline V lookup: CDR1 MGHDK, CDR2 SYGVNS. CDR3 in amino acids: CASSFDSENEQSF. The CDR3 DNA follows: TGTGCCAGCAGCTTCGACTCCGAAAATGAGCAGTCCTTC.

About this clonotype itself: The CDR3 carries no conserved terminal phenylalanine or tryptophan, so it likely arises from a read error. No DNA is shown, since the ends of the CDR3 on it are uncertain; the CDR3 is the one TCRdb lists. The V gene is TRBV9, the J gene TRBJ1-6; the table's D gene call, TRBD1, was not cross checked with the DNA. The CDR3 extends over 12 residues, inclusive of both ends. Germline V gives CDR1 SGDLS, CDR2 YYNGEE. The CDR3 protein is CASSSRGAPNYE.